This entry lists 5 T cell receptor beta chains sequenced from one sample in a study of cytomegalovirus exposure and HLA in healthy donors. This PCR relied on a set of 60 Vbeta primers and 13 Jbeta primers. The method was immunoSEQ multiplex PCR; TCRdb's version includes in-frame clones alone and lacks a portion of them. The profile shows some 140,000 clones, around 70% of them singletons. Source material: PBMCs. The source of these receptors is a man aged 25 to 40 in good health and CMV-seronegative.

The chain joins TRBV5-5 to TRBJ2-7; 9 bases match TRBD1. Trimming at V came to 3 bases and at J to 1 base, leaving 5 bases not matched to a gene. The CDR3 totals 15 residues. Per the germline V gene, CDR1 is SGHKS and CDR2 is YYEKEE (reference sequence). The CDR3 reads CASSSRDRVSYEQYF. In DNA, the CDR3 is TGTGCCAGCAGCTCCCGGGACAGGGTTTCCTACGAGCAGTACTTC.

The genes are TRBV7-2 and TRBJ2-3, with 10 bases fitting TRBD2. This CDR3 region has 17 residues. CDR1 and CDR2 (germline): SGHTA, FQGNSA. Germline trimming cut 0 bases from V and 5 bases from J; bases unmatched to any gene: 8. The CDR3 coding sequence is TGTGCCAGCAGCTTAGCGCCAACTAGCGGGACTTTAGATACGCAGTATTTT. This encodes CASSLAPTSGTLDTQYF.

The V gene is TRBV28, the J gene TRBJ1-1; D unresolved. V lost 7 bases to trimming and J lost 1 base, with 7 bases between them. The CDR3 totals 12 residues. Looked up from germline, CDR1 is MDHEN and CDR2 is SYDVKM. The CDR3 sequence is CASIQWNTEAFF. In DNA, the CDR3 is TGTGCCAGCATTCAATGGAACACTGAAGCTTTCTTT.

This clone was counted only a few times. The CDR3 bases are TGCAGCGTTGGTATCAGACAGAGTTCTGGTTGGGCGGACACTGAAGCTTTCTTT. This codes for CSVGIRQSSGWADTEAFF. This chain joins TRBV29-1 and TRBJ1-1; TRBD1 is a possible D gene (5 bases). The V gene lost 4 bases and the J gene lost 3 bases, with 27 bases spanning the gap. The length of the CDR3 is 18 residues. Germline V CDR1 and CDR2: SQVTM, ANQGSEA.

V and J are TRBV6-5 and TRBJ1-2; D perhaps matches TRBD1 (5 bases). Looked up from germline, CDR1 is MNHEY and CDR2 is SVGAGI. The V end was cut by 6 bases, the J end by 6 bases, with 14 bases between. There are 13 residues in the CDR3. In nucleotides, the CDR3 is TGTGCCAGCAGCAAAGGGGTGTTTGATGGCTACACCTTC. This codes for CASSKGVFDGYTF.